These T cell receptor beta chains were read from a single sample in a study of blood T cell repertoires in COVID-19. Libraries were prepared by immunoSEQ multiplex PCR; TCRdb keeps only in-frame clonotypes and omits some of them. The sample records around 150,000 clones, 65% to 90% being singletons. The sequencing sample was made of peripheral blood. The receptors here all came from a woman aged 40 to 50 with COVID-19, enrolled during active disease. Both conserved end residues are part of each CDR3. A D gene is named only where the DNA matches it firmly. Clone size is given for some rows only: seen once, a few or many times, or a class if the clone is expanded.

j_gene,v_gene,d_gene,abundance,CDR3nt,CDR3aa
TRBJ1-1,TRBV19,-,-,TGTGCCAGTAGTGATACGGGGACATCGAACACTGAAGCTTTCTTT,CASSDTGTSNTEAFF
TRBJ2-3,TRBV19,TRBD2,-,TGTGCCAGTAGCGTAGCGGGGTTAGATACGCAGTATTTT,CASSVAGLDTQYF
TRBJ2-1,TRBV24-1,-,-,TGTGCCACCAGTGAGACAGGGACTCTACACAATGAGCAGTTCTTC,CATSETGTLHNEQFF
TRBJ2-7,TRBV9,TRBD1,-,TGTGCCAGCAGCGTAGGAGGGGGCGCCTACGAGCAGTACTTC,CASSVGGGAYEQYF
TRBJ2-5,TRBV7-6,-,once,TGTGCCAGCAGCTTGGCGACAGGAATTAAGGGAGAGACCCAGTACTTC,CASSLATGIKGETQYF
TRBJ2-4,TRBV7-2,-,-,TGTGCCAGCAGGGGGCTAGAGTCCGGGAACATTCAGTACTTC,CASRGLESGNIQYF
TRBJ1-5,TRBV19,-,-,TGTGCCAGTAGTCGTCCAGGGGATAGCAATCAGCCCCAGCATTTT,CASSRPGDSNQPQHF
TRBJ1-2,TRBV3-1/TRBV3-2,-,-,TGTGCCAGCAGCCAAATTGGCACCTATGGCTACACCTTC,CASSQIGTYGYTF
TRBJ1-2,TRBV3-1/TRBV3-2,-,-,TGTGCCAGCAGCCAGAAAAACAATCAGGGGAAGGATGGCTACACCTTC,CASSQKNNQGKDGYTF
TRBJ1-4,TRBV30,-,few,TGTGCCTGGAGGGAGAGAGCCGCAACTAATGAAAAACTGTTTTTT,CAWRERAATNEKLFF
TRBJ1-1,TRBV10-2,TRBD1,-,TGCGCCAGCAGTGAGGTAGGGGGCCCTGAAGCTTTCTTT,CASSEVGGPEAFF
TRBJ1-3,TRBV6-5,TRBD1,-,TGTGCCAGCAGTTACGACAGGGCCTCTGGAAACACCATATATTTT,CASSYDRASGNTIYF
TRBJ2-3,TRBV6-6,TRBD1,-,TGTGCCAGCAGTCCCGGCCGAATCTCGGGACAGAACACAGATACGCAGTATTTT,CASSPGRISGQNTDTQYF
TRBJ2-7,TRBV4-2,TRBD2,-,TGTGCCAGCAGCCAAGATAATGGGAGGGAGGGGTACGAGCAGTACTTC,CASSQDNGREGYEQYF
TRBJ2-2,TRBV5-1,-,-,TGCGCCACCGCCCAGAGGGGGATGGCCGGGGAGCTGTTTTTT,CATAQRGMAGELFF
TRBJ2-3,TRBV19,-,-,TGTGCCAGTAGTCCCGGGCCCGGGGGAGATACGCAGTATTTT,CASSPGPGGDTQYF
TRBJ1-1,TRBV11-2,-,-,TGTGCCAGCAGCCTTGCACAGGGCACGAACACTGAAGCTTTCTTT,CASSLAQGTNTEAFF
TRBJ2-3,TRBV6-6,TRBD2,-,TGTGCCAGCAGTTCTTCCGGGACTACCACAGATACGCAGTATTTT,CASSSSGTTTDTQYF
TRBJ2-5,TRBV12-3/TRBV12-4,-,-,TGTGCCAGCAGCCCCGGACTGGGAGAGACCCAGTACTTC,CASSPGLGETQYF
TRBJ2-2,TRBV7-3,-,many,TGTGCCAGCAGCTTCACGAACACCGGGGAGCTGTTTTTT,CASSFTNTGELFF
TRBJ1-5,TRBV6-1,-,-,TGTGCCAGCAGTGAAGGGGCATCGGCTCAGCCCCAGCATTTT,CASSEGASAQPQHF
TRBJ1-5,TRBV7-9,-,few,TGTGCCAGCGCCTTGGTAGGCGGAAATCAGCCCCAGCATTTT,CASALVGGNQPQHF
TRBJ1-4,TRBV18,-,-,TGTGCCAGCTCACCCTATGGACGGGGTGAAAAACTGTTTTTT,CASSPYGRGEKLFF
TRBJ1-3,TRBV15,-,-,TGTGCCACCAGCAGAGATCGAGCAGGGTGGTCTGGAAACACCATATATTTT,CATSRDRAGWSGNTIYF
TRBJ1-1,TRBV6-6,-,once,TGTGCCAGCAGCCACGGATCGGAAGAGGGAGCTTTCTTT,CASSHGSEEGAFF
TRBJ1-2,TRBV21-1,-,few,TGTGCCAGCAGCAAAGCGACAGCCAACTATGGCTACACCTTC,CASSKATANYGYTF
TRBJ1-1,TRBV20-1,-,once,TGCAGTGCTGAGATCACTGAAGCTTTCTTT,CSAEITEAFF
TRBJ1-1,TRBV4-1,-,-,TGCGCCAGCAGCCAGCTGCAGGGCCCAGAAGCTTTCTTT,CASSQLQGPEAFF